The rows below give T cell receptor beta chains drawn from one sample of a study of shared clonotypes between healthy human individuals. The assay was immunoSEQ multiplex PCR, and TCRdb's table has in-frame clones only and misses some. This repertoire shows about 2,500,000 clones, just over 90% found once; its top ten account for over 0.12%. The sample consisted of naive CD4+ T cells sorted from blood. These receptors were taken from a man between 18 and 35 years old in good health. Both conserved end residues are part of each CDR3. The order of the fields is V gene, J gene, CDR3 protein.

TRBV7-3,TRBJ2-2,CASSFTGTSGGRFDTGELFF
TRBV21-1,TRBJ1-2,CASSKGRINYGYTF
TRBV7-2,TRBJ2-6,CASSFASPGANVLTF
TRBV19,TRBJ2-7,CASSGSISSYEQYF
TRBV5-6,TRBJ2-6,CASGRSGANVLTF
TRBV7-2,TRBJ2-7,CASSLTSWYEQYF
TRBV7-2,TRBJ2-1,CASSFRRVDEQFF
TRBV10-3,TRBJ1-5,CAISESKGQPQHF
TRBV5-4,TRBJ2-5,CASSLASGGEKTQYF
TRBV19,TRBJ1-1,CASRTGTGPNTEAFF
TRBV5-4,TRBJ2-2,CASSSPRQNTGELFF
TRBV2,TRBJ2-3,CASKGGTSTDTQYF
TRBV7-2,TRBJ1-5,CASSFGTGVKQPQHF
TRBV30,TRBJ1-6,CAYWDSYNSPLHF
TRBV28,TRBJ2-3,CASSGRSGRKSTDTQYF
TRBV18,TRBJ2-5,CASSPPGASGGYF
TRBV11-2,TRBJ2-7,CASSLDGPDYEQYF
TRBV7-2,TRBJ2-3,CASRSASGHTDTQYF
TRBV7-2,TRBJ2-5,CASSLVAGGQKETQYF
TRBV28,TRBJ1-1,CASSLQQPEAFF
TRBV10-3,TRBJ2-2,CAIRSGLNTGELFF
TRBV7-9,TRBJ2-5,CASSPRPGVVETQYF
TRBV30,TRBJ1-2,CAGTSPVGYGYTF
TRBV5-1,TRBJ1-6,CASSLSQGYNSPLHF
TRBV5-1,TRBJ2-1,CASSLQGYNEQFF
TRBV30,TRBJ2-5,CAWSLGGETQYF
TRBV19,TRBJ1-5,CASSIDTRVQPQHF
TRBV5-6,.,CASRRTGGEQYF
TRBV11-2,TRBJ2-7,CASSFQLAGGLTYEQYF
TRBV27,TRBJ2-2,CASSLSQSGVTGELFF
TRBV29-1,TRBJ1-1,CSVAAGMNTEAFF
TRBV9,TRBJ2-2,CASSERRRLAGVANTGELFF
TRBV12-5,TRBJ1-6,CASASWTEGNSPLHF
TRBV29-1,TRBJ2-5,CSVCPGPTAFSGCGAQYF
TRBV10-3,TRBJ1-5,CAISESSGNQPQHF
TRBV5-1,TRBJ1-1,CASSLDGVGNTEAFF
TRBV14,TRBJ1-2,CASSLRTGNYGYTF
TRBV7-7,TRBJ2-1,CASSRSGGAYNEQFF
TRBV19,TRBJ2-1,CASSSGRTTYNEQFF
TRBV7-8,TRBJ1-2,CASSRGQGINYGYTF
TRBV28,TRBJ2-7,CASTSPTGGYEQYF
TRBV11-3,TRBJ1-1,CASSWSWDGNTEAFF
TRBV5-1,TRBJ2-3,CASSLEGTGTDTQYF
TRBV5-1,TRBJ2-7,CASRRTSGGGYYEQYF
TRBV15,TRBJ2-3,CATSRDPGLDTQYF
TRBV5-6,TRBJ2-6,CASSPPGATSSGANVLTF
TRBV18,TRBJ2-5,CASSQGSQETQYF
TRBV7-2,TRBJ2-7,CASTHSRGTYEQYF
TRBV5-6,TRBJ2-1,CASSLEQVGGYNEQFF
TRBV25-1,TRBJ2-7,CASSELGNHEQYF
TRBV5-4,TRBJ1-4,CASSLKGRDEKLFF
TRBV6-6,TRBJ1-2,CATQPGQGRGYTF
TRBV28,TRBJ1-6,CASSTTTDRYYPPLHF
TRBV11-2,TRBJ2-7,CASSWDLNYEQYF
TRBV6-1,TRBJ1-5,CASSEQGNNQPQHF